This T cell receptor (beta chain) was profiled in a study of blood T cell repertoires in COVID-19. Background on the study: Sites in the United States, Italy and Spain provided acute and convalescent COVID-19 samples. PBMCs, B-cell-depleted T cells, or T cells provided the cDNA or gDNA that made up the material.

The ends were cut back, 2 bases at V and 4 bases at J, with 11 bases in the middle. The CDR3 has 14 residues. Germline V gene sequence: CDR1 LGHDT, CDR2 YNNKEL (reference sequence). Under the authors' procedure: Amplification of reference gene primers provided the estimated nucleated cell counts. Measured with immunoSEQ multiplex PCR; TCRdb has only the in-frame clones, and not every one. D and trimming come from the DNA, and the V and J calls and clone size come from that table. The sample holds tens of thousands of clones, less than 90% seen once. This clone was detected a few times. This sequence originates from a man aged 55 to 69 with acute or convalescent COVID-19. The sample was peripheral blood. The chain employs TRBV3-1 (or the pseudogene TRBV3-2) and TRBJ1-2, with D perhaps matching TRBD1 (5 bases). The CDR3 is CASSQRGVSYGYTF. The CDR3 region has the DNA TGTGCCAGCAGCCAAAGGGGCGTAAGCTATGGCTACACCTTC.